The entry below describes one T cell receptor beta chain. This clonotype was picked up a small number of times. The target of this receptor is not known. Qualities for individual bases were not recorded, and no much larger clone is one base off. Sequencing took place on an Illumina NovaSeq 6000. TCRalpha and TCRbeta cDNA libraries were constructed by 5'RACE with constant-segment primers, with sample barcodes and unique molecular identifiers being introduced. RNA was extracted from every sample with Trizol reagent. Libraries were amplified in two PCR steps, with a second sample barcode and Illumina TruSeq adapters added in the second step. Libraries were sequenced on an Illumina NovaSeq with 2 x 150 bp paired-end reads. On the study's bioinformatics: With migec v1.2.7, reads were demultiplexed and then collapsed into UMI-guided consensus sequences. Using mixcr v2.1.11, UMI consensuses were aligned to TRA and TRB V and J templates and then assembled into clonotypes. A clonotype was counted as expanded or contracted only when both edgeR and NoisET called the clonotype significant, with the noise models trained on biological replicates. For edgeR calls, the cutoffs were a false discovery rate-adjusted p below 0.01 and a log2 fold-change threshold of 1. As an exploratory analysis of dynamics, max-normalized trajectories of the 1000 most abundant clonotypes were examined with PCA combined with hierarchical clustering. The CD4 or CD8 phenotype of responding clones was assigned using the separately sequenced CD4+ and CD8+ repertoires. TCRdb reanalyzed the raw reads on its own, using fastp at Q25 for trimming and MiXCR for clone calling, and kept in-frame beta chains. Every entry covers one CDR3 protein and lists the most common genes and DNA from its rows. TCRdb, rather than the study authors, made the V and J calls. The sample yields 380,000 or so distinct CDR3 sequences; under 15% were counted once. The top ten constitute about 22% of the sample.

CDR1 and CDR2 (LNHDA, SQIVND) derive from the germline V gene (reference sequence). From cysteine to phenylalanine, the CDR3 is 13 amino acids long. Only the CDR3 region is kept as DNA, spanning 39 bases read in frame from base 1. The junction carries 11 bases between V and J, which are trimmed by 8 bases and 0 bases respectively. This sample is part of a study of T-cell memory formation after mild COVID-19 (dated by TCRdb to the early 2020s). For the wider study: TCR sequence clusters from the two donors were found to be largely donor specific. In two donors, T-cell clones that expanded and contracted after mild COVID-19 were tracked by sequencing TCRalpha and TCRbeta repertoires over time. The cohort was made up of two young adult volunteers, one female and one male, who were previously healthy.

Overall study outcomes, separate from this receptor: From day 15 to 85, contracting clones showed balanced CD4/CD8 phenotypes, whereas a second wave of clones that expanded from day 15 to 37 leaned towards CD4+. Contracting CD4+ clones were found mainly in CM and EM memory subsets, while CD8+ clones were enriched in EMRA. SARS-CoV-2 specificity was not confirmed for the second-wave clones peaking on day 37. Some responding clones were detected in pre-infection memory, suggesting pre-existing cross-reactive memory T cells joined the SARS-CoV-2 response. The study included only a couple of mild cases, and larger cohorts that include severe cases with pre-infection samples were judged to be necessary.

Ficoll-Paque density gradient centrifugation was the method used to isolate PBMCs. The TCR comes from a young man who had mild COVID-19 (a few samples of this study predate the infection). The sample titles of this study are shuffled in the database, so cell type and time point are left out; the donor was told from shared clones. The specimen was PBMCs or a T cell subset sorted from them (not recorded which). Recombination connected TRBV19 to TRBJ2-7; the D assignment is uncertain and may be TRBD1 or TRBD2, with 5 bases supporting each. The bases are TGTGCCAGTCTTGGGACGGACTCCTACGAGCAGTACTTC. It codes for CASLGTDSYEQYF. Reference TRBV19 and TRBJ2-7 proteins supply the regions before and after the CDR3; the full variable domain is: DGGITQSPKYLFRKEGQNVTLSCEQNLNHDAMYWYRQDPGQGLRLIYYSQIVNDFQKGDIAEGYSVSREKKESFPLTVTSAQKNPTAFYLCASLGTDSYEQYFGPGTRLTVT.